This entry lists 17 T cell receptor beta chains sequenced from one sample in a study of OX40 agonist ivuxolimab in advanced cancers. Library generation was performed with the immunoSEQ multiplex PCR assay. TCRdb carries this immuneACCESS record with in-frame sequences only. Its versions omit some clonotypes, under half of them owing to an unresolved V gene in the studies checked, with the rest unexplained. For this sample the table gives 120,000 or so clones, of which around 93% were detected only once. 0.15% to 0.17% of the sample goes to the ten largest clones. This specimen was CD4+ or CD8+ T cells sorted from blood, taken in a trial of the OX40 agonist ivuxolimab. The origin of the receptors is an adult with an advanced solid tumor such as melanoma, head and neck, liver or kidney cancer.

In this sample, this clone turned up once. J is TRBJ2-6 and V is TRBV4-2; 7 bases align to TRBD1. The CDR3 has 17 amino acids. The junction had 6 bases not matched to a gene; V was cut back by 4 bases and J by 0 bases. CDR1 and CDR2 (germline): LGHNA, YNFKEQ. In nucleotides, the CDR3 is TGTGCCAGCAGCCGTGGGACAGCGTACTCTGGGGCCAACGTCCTGACTTTC. Protein sequence: CASSRGTAYSGANVLTF.

The J gene is TRBJ2-6, the V gene TRBV11-2, with D perhaps TRBD1 (5 bases). The germline CDR1 and CDR2 sequences are SGHAT and FQNNGV. CDR3 length equals 16 residues. V lost 3 bases to trimming and J lost 1 base, with 10 bases between them. CDR3 protein: CASSLGSGSGANVLTF. For the CDR3, the DNA is TGTGCCAGCAGCTTGGGGTCAGGGTCTGGGGCCAACGTCCTGACTTTC.

This chain links TRBV11-3 with TRBJ2-7; the D gene is possibly TRBD1 (6 bases). Looked up from germline, CDR1 is SGHNT and CDR2 is YENEEA. There are 17 residues in the CDR3. V lost 2 bases and J 5 bases, leaving 22 bases between the germline ends. The CDR3 nucleotides are TGTGCCAGCAGCTTAACCCTCCCGGGACAAATGTTTCACGAGCAGTACTTC. As protein: CASSLTLPGQMFHEQYF.

The chain joins TRBV4-1 to TRBJ1-4; possibly TRBD1 for D (5 bases). V was clipped by 7 bases and J by 6 bases, with 15 bases between them. CDR1 MGHRA and CDR2 YSYEKL come from the germline V gene. The CDR3 totals 14 residues. The CDR3 region is CASTRDPRDEKLFF. Written as DNA, the CDR3 is TGCGCCAGCACCCGGGATCCCAGGGATGAAAAACTGTTTTTT.

The V and J genes are TRBV18 and TRBJ2-3, with D possibly being TRBD1 (5 bases). CDR1 is KGHSH and CDR2 is LQKENI in the germline V gene. V was shortened by 4 bases and J by 0 bases, with 17 bases between the two germline ends. The CDR3 extends over 17 amino acids. The DNA of the CDR3 is TGTGCCAGCTCACTATGGGGCCTACGGAGAAGCACAGATACGCAGTATTTT. Translation: CASSLWGLRRSTDTQYF.

The V gene is TRBV25-1, the J gene TRBJ2-7; TRBD2 might be the D (6 bases). Germline V CDR1 and CDR2: MGHDK, SYGVNS. The V end lost 3 bases, the J end lost 1 base, and 10 bases lay between the germline ends. The CDR3 runs 14 residues. The CDR3 sequence is CASSDHGGSYEQYF. The CDR3 DNA reads as TGTGCCAGCAGTGACCACGGGGGTTCCTACGAGCAGTACTTC.

V is TRBV7-9 and J is TRBJ2-3, with D hard to call. V was shortened by 2 bases and J by 5 bases, with 20 bases between the two germline ends. The CDR3 is 17 amino acids. Germline V CDR1 and CDR2: SEHNR, FQNEAQ (reference sequence). The CDR3 spells CASSLRSGRIFGDTQYF. The CDR3 bases are TGTGCCAGCAGCTTAAGGAGTGGGCGTATTTTTGGAGATACGCAGTATTTT.

CDR3 in amino acids: CASSQSRQRLNTIYF. CDR3 nucleotide sequence: TGCGCCAGCAGTCAATCAAGGCAGAGGCTAAACACCATATATTTT. The gene calls are TRBV23-1 and TRBJ1-3, with D uncertain. TRBV23-1 falls under the ORF class, with uncertain function. V shed 0 bases and J shed 6 bases, with 12 bases lying between them. The CDR3 has 15 amino acids.

The rearrangement uses TRBV5-6 and TRBJ1-2; maybe TRBD1 (6 bases). The CDR3 sequence is 13 residues long. V was cut by 1 base and J by 5 bases, with 9 bases left in between. Germline CDR1 reads SGHDT; CDR2 reads YYEEEE. The CDR3 loop reads CASSLPDRYGYTF. CDR3 DNA sequence: TGTGCCAGCAGCTTGCCGGACAGATATGGCTACACCTTC.

This chain connects TRBV30 to TRBJ2-7; 7 positions agree with TRBD1. CDR1 is GTSNPN and CDR2 is SVGIG in the germline V gene (reference sequence). The CDR3 is made up of 14 amino acids. With 0 bases clipped from V and 6 bases from J, the junction kept 8 bases outside the gene matches. In DNA, the CDR3 is TGTGCCTGGAGTGTTCCCTACAGGGGCGGCGAGCAGTACTTC. Its translation: CAWSVPYRGGEQYF.

Worth noting for this clone: The same CDR3 arises from other DNA sequences in this sample as well. The CDR3 DNA is TGTGCCAGCAGTTTAAGGGACCAGCCCCAGCATTTT. This translates into CASSLRDQPQHF. This chain connects TRBV28 to TRBJ1-5; D perhaps matches TRBD1 (5 bases). The germline gives CDR1 MDHEN, CDR2 SYDVKM. This CDR3 is 12 amino acids long. V dropped 2 bases and J dropped 7 bases, with 6 bases sitting between them.

The chain's CDR3 is CASSASGLGGGYTF. The CDR3 DNA sequence: TGTGCCAGCAGCGCCTCGGGTCTTGGCGGGGGCTACACCTTC. This chain uses TRBV9 with TRBJ1-2; D gene unclear. Germline V gives CDR1 SGDLS, CDR2 YYNGEE. V lost 3 bases to trimming and J lost 8 bases, with 17 bases between them. The CDR3 sequence is 14 residues long.

V usage is TRBV11-2 and J usage is TRBJ2-1; maybe TRBD2 (6 bases). Trimming removed 1 base at V and 1 base at J, with 8 bases between. Germline V CDR1 and CDR2: SGHAT, FQNNGV. This CDR3 region has 15 residues. The DNA of the CDR3 is TGTGCCAGCAGCTTAGTTGCGGGGTCCTACAATGAGCAGTTCTTC. Amino acid sequence: CASSLVAGSYNEQFF.

V usage is TRBV11-2 and J usage is TRBJ2-3; D ambiguous. From germline, CDR1 is SGHAT and CDR2 FQNNGV. V lost 2 bases and J 3 bases, leaving 12 bases between the germline ends. The CDR3 covers 15 residues. The CDR3 DNA sequence: TGTGCCAGCAGCTTACTCGTCGTGGGGACAGATACGCAGTATTTT. Amino acids: CASSLLVVGTDTQYF. Looking up the rest from reference TRBV11-2 and TRBJ2-3 gives the full variable domain: EAGVAQSPRYKIIEKRQSVAFWCNPISGHATLYWYQQILGQGPKLLIQFQNNGVVDDSQLPKDRFSAERLKGVDSTLKIQPAKLEDSAVYLCASSLLVVGTDTQYFGPGTRLTVL.

The V call is TRBV5-1, the J call TRBJ2-2, with D perhaps TRBD1 (6 bases). Trimming removed 4 bases at V and 0 bases at J, with 10 bases between. CDR1 SGHRS and CDR2 YFSETQ come from the germline V gene. The CDR3 spans 15 residues. CDR3 residues: CASSRGHSNTGELFF. Written as DNA, the CDR3 is TGCGCCAGCAGCCGGGGACATTCGAACACCGGGGAGCTGTTTTTT.

V and J are TRBV5-1 and TRBJ1-3; no clear D. V was trimmed by 0 bases and J by 4 bases, leaving 8 bases between them. Germline lookup yields CDR1 SGHRS and CDR2 YFSETQ. CDR3 length: 14 residues. CDR3: CASSLDSLGNTIYF. The DNA for the CDR3 is TGCGCCAGCAGCTTGGACAGCCTCGGAAACACCATATATTTT.

The chain links TRBV7-2 to TRBJ2-7, with TRBD2 matching 10 bases. Looked up from germline, CDR1 is SGHTA and CDR2 is FQGNSA. This CDR3 comprises 15 residues. V was pared by 1 base and J by 2 bases, with 2 bases of the junction left unmatched. The CDR3 here is CASSLGTSGTYEQYF. In nucleotides, the CDR3 is TGTGCCAGCAGCTTAGGGACTAGCGGAACCTACGAGCAGTACTTC.